Each of the 27 T cell receptor beta chains below was sequenced from the same sample in a study of shared clonotypes between healthy human individuals. Method: immunoSEQ multiplex PCR; TCRdb's copy keeps in-frame clones and lacks some. The sample carries roughly 640,000 clones, approximately 79% recorded once. Sequencing was performed on memory CD4+ T cells sorted from blood. Described subset: CD45RA-negative fraction. Receptors originate from a woman between 25 and 40 years old in good health.

V gene TRBV30 combines with J gene TRBJ1-5; no reliable D call. CDR3 length: 14 residues. Trimming left V 0 bases short and J 3 bases short, with 9 bases between. Germline lookup yields CDR1 GTSNPN and CDR2 SVGIG (reference sequence). CDR3 loop: CAWSVNIFNQPQHF. The CDR3 DNA reads as TGTGCCTGGAGTGTTAACATCTTCAATCAGCCCCAGCATTTT.

This chain uses TRBV28 with TRBJ2-4, with a weak D call TRBD1 (6 bases). The CDR3 loop spans 12 amino acids. The germline gives CDR1 MDHEN, CDR2 SYDVKM. V lost 2 bases and J lost 9, with 8 bases in between. The DNA for the CDR3 is TGTGCCAGCAGTTTACCAGGGGTCATTCAGTACTTC. Protein: CASSLPGVIQYF.

The rearrangement joins TRBV25-1 to TRBJ2-7; no clear D. The germline gives CDR1 MGHDK, CDR2 SYGVNS. There are 11 residues in the CDR3. With 5 bases removed from V and 1 base from J, the gap between germline ends came to 3 bases. This CDR3 is CASSWSYEQYF. Written as DNA, the CDR3 is TGTGCCAGCAGTTGGTCCTACGAGCAGTACTTC.

The chain combines TRBV5-1 with TRBJ1-1, with no clear D. The CDR3 sequence is 13 residues long. Trimming took off 0 bases at V and 2 bases at J, with 5 bases between the two ends. The germline CDR1 and CDR2 sequences are SGHRS and YFSETQ. Here the CDR3 reads CASSLVYNTEAFF. The CDR3 DNA follows: TGCGCCAGCAGCTTGGTGTATAACACTGAAGCTTTCTTT. Full variable domain (outside the CDR3, taken from reference TRBV5-1 and TRBJ1-1): KAGVTQTPRYLIKTRGQQVTLSCSPISGHRSVSWYQQTPGQGLQFLFEYFSETQRNKGNFPGRFSGRQFSNSRSEMNVSTLELGDSALYLCASSLVYNTEAFFGQGTRLTVV.

This clone was recorded only once. J is TRBJ2-1 and V is TRBV6-5; 10 positions match TRBD2. There are 14 residues in the CDR3. Unmatched junction bases numbered 8, after V lost 8 bases and J lost 7 bases. Germline CDR1 MNHEY, CDR2 SVGAGI. CDR3 DNA sequence: TGTGCCAGCGGCTCTAGCGGGAGACTTAATGAGCAGTTCTTC. Amino acids: CASGSSGRLNEQFF.

On this clone: This same CDR3 is encoded by further DNA sequences in the sample. J is TRBJ2-3 and V is TRBV7-3; 9 positions match TRBD2. The V segment lost 5 bases and the J segment 3 bases; nucleotides outside the gene matches: 3. The germline CDR1 and CDR2 sequences are SGHTA and FQGTGA. This CDR3 has 14 amino acids. The CDR3 region is CASSPGLATDTQYF. The CDR3 coding sequence is TGTGCCAGCAGCCCCGGACTAGCGACAGATACGCAGTATTTT. Drawing the rest from reference TRBV7-3 and TRBJ2-3, the complete variable domain is GAGVSQTPSNKVTEKGKYVELRCDPISGHTALYWYRQSLGQGPEFLIYFQGTGAADDSGLPNDRFFAVRPEGSVSTLKIQRTERGDSAVYLCASSPGLATDTQYFGPGTRLTVL.

V gene TRBV7-2 combines with J gene TRBJ2-7, with D perhaps matching TRBD1 (5 bases). Germline-derived CDR1 and CDR2 are SGHTA and FQGNSA. V was pared by 5 bases and J by 2 bases, with 10 bases between. The length of the CDR3 is 13 residues. The CDR3 DNA follows: TGTGCCAGCAGCCCCCAGGGCCCCTACGAGCAGTACTTC. It codes for CASSPQGPYEQYF. The full variable domain, in which reference TRBV7-2 and TRBJ2-7 provide the parts outside the CDR3, is GAGVSQSPSNKVTEKGKDVELRCDPISGHTALYWYRQSLGQGLEFLIYFQGNSAPDKSGLPSDRFSAERTGGSVSTLTIQRTQQEDSAVYLCASSPQGPYEQYFGPGTRLTVT.

The V gene is TRBV14, the J gene TRBJ2-1; tentatively, D is TRBD2 (6 bases). The germline gives CDR1 SGHDN, CDR2 FVKESK. The CDR3 contains 15 residues. Deletions cut 5 bases from V and 2 bases from J, with 13 bases between. CDR3: CASSYSGLTYNEQFF. The CDR3 region has the DNA TGTGCCAGCAGCTATAGCGGACTGACCTACAATGAGCAGTTCTTC.

The chain is built from TRBV4-1 and TRBJ1-4, with D tentatively TRBD1 (5 bases). The CDR3 runs 14 residues. V was shortened by 0 bases and J by 7 bases, with 9 bases between the two germline ends. Germline V CDR1 and CDR2: MGHRA, YSYEKL. CDR3: CASSQDQGGEKLFF. The DNA of the CDR3 is TGCGCCAGCAGCCAAGATCAGGGAGGTGAAAAACTGTTTTTT.

The table lists this clone with a few counts. This chain joins TRBV5-1 and TRBJ2-2; D is unresolved. CDR3 length equals 14 residues. The germline V gene encodes CDR1 SGHRS and CDR2 YFSETQ. Trimming stripped 0 bases from V and 1 base from J, with 4 bases between. The CDR3 region has the DNA TGCGCCAGCAGCTTGGCCGGGAACACCGGGGAGCTGTTTTTT. Translated: CASSLAGNTGELFF.

The genes are TRBV2 and TRBJ1-5; D is undetermined. Germline values: CDR1 SNHLY, CDR2 FYNNEI. The CDR3 runs to 14 residues. Trimming removed 5 bases from V and 1 base from J, with 9 bases in between. CDR3 sequence: CASSSDSSNQPQHF. The CDR3 DNA is TGTGCCAGCAGTTCGGACTCCAGCAATCAGCCCCAGCATTTT.

The chain has TRBV7-3 and TRBJ1-1; D call uncertain. The CDR3 contains 14 residues. Trimming pared 2 bases from V and 4 bases from J, leaving 11 bases between. CDR1 SGHTA and CDR2 FQGTGA come from the germline V gene. DNA of the CDR3: TGTGCCAGCAGCTTAGAGGGTAGGCCCACTGAAGCTTTCTTT. Translating gives CASSLEGRPTEAFF.

The rearrangement uses TRBV5-4 and TRBJ2-1; 13 bases fit TRBD2. The ends lost 3 bases at V and 10 bases at J; junction bases unmatched: 4. The CDR3 runs 14 residues. Germline CDR1 and CDR2: SGHNT and YYREEE (reference sequence). CDR3 loop: CASSSGLAGREQFF. In nucleotides, the CDR3 is TGTGCCAGCAGCTCGGGACTAGCGGGACGGGAGCAGTTCTTC. Filled out from reference TRBV5-4 and TRBJ2-1, the complete variable domain reads ETGVTQSPTHLIKTRGQQVTLRCSSQSGHNTVSWYQQALGQGPQFIFQYYREEENGRGNFPPRFSGLQFPNYSSELNVNALELDDSALYLCASSSGLAGREQFFGPGTRLTVL.

The CDR3 region has the DNA TGCGCCAGCAGCTTGGGGCAGGGAGGAAGCCACGAGCAGTACTTC. Translation: CASSLGQGGSHEQYF. The V call is TRBV5-1, the J call TRBJ2-7; possibly TRBD2 for D (6 bases). Per the germline V gene, CDR1 is SGHRS and CDR2 is YFSETQ. Trimming left V 0 bases short and J 5 bases short, with 15 bases between. The CDR3 loop spans 15 amino acids.

The chain links TRBV18 to TRBJ2-2; 9 bases fit TRBD1. After removal of 2 bases from V and 4 bases from J, the junction contained 2 bases not matched to a gene. The CDR3 is 15 amino acids. Germline values: CDR1 KGHSH, CDR2 LQKENI. The DNA for the CDR3 is TGTGCCAGCTCACCAGGGACAGGGCTCACCGGGGAGCTGTTTTTT. Protein sequence: CASSPGTGLTGELFF.

This chain uses TRBV14 with TRBJ2-2; weak D call: TRBD2 (6 bases). CDR3 size: 15 residues. Trimming pared 5 bases from V and 4 bases from J, leaving 14 bases between. CDR1 and CDR2 from the germline V gene are SGHDN and FVKESK. The CDR3 DNA is TGTGCCAGCAGCTCTGCGGGGAGAAGCACCGGGGAGCTGTTTTTT. It encodes CASSSAGRSTGELFF.

About this clone: A far more abundant clone sits one base away, making this likely a read error. The V call is TRBV10-2, the J call TRBJ1-5; D is ambiguous. Between the trimmed V and J ends, which lost 3 bases and 6 bases, there was a span of 0 bases. Germline values: CDR1 WSHSY, CDR2 SAAADI. This CDR3 comprises 10 residues. The CDR3 region is CASSDQPQHF. The CDR3 DNA reads TGCGCCAGCAGTGATCAGCCCCAGCATTTT.

The chain carries TRBV19 and TRBJ1-5; no definite D call. The CDR3 has 15 amino acids. Germline CDR1 and CDR2: LNHDA and SQIVND (reference sequence). With 3 bases removed from V and 7 bases from J, the gap between germline ends came to 16 bases. CDR3 region: CASSIPLHDGQPQHF. The CDR3 bases are TGTGCCAGTAGTATCCCGTTACACGACGGCCAGCCCCAGCATTTT.

J is TRBJ1-5 and V is TRBV28, with TRBD1 as a possible D gene (5 bases). V lost 8 bases, J lost 3 bases, and 11 bases lay in between. The CDR3 has 13 amino acids. Germline V gene lookup returns CDR1 MDHEN and CDR2 SYDVKM. The CDR3 sequence is CASGGAVNQPQHF. In DNA, the CDR3 is TGTGCCAGCGGCGGGGCTGTCAATCAGCCCCAGCATTTT. The variable domain in full, with the rest retrieved from reference TRBV28 and TRBJ1-5, is DVKVTQSSRYLVKRTGEKVFLECVQDMDHENMFWYRQDPGLGLRLIYFSYDVKMKEKGDIPEGYSVSREKKERFSLILESASTNQTSMYLCASGGAVNQPQHFGDGTRLSIL.

The genes are TRBV28 and TRBJ1-2, with D possibly matching TRBD1 (5 bases). V lost 7 bases and J 5 bases, leaving 14 bases between the germline ends. CDR1 and CDR2 from the germline V gene are MDHEN and SYDVKM. The length of the CDR3 is 13 residues. In DNA, the CDR3 is TGTGCCAGCACCCGGGGGGGGTTTTATGGCTACACCTTC. Amino acid sequence: CASTRGGFYGYTF.

Of note for this clone: A far more abundant clone sits one base away, making this likely a read error. This chain connects TRBV6-4 to TRBJ1-5; D gene unclear. This CDR3 region has 13 residues. CDR1 and CDR2 from the germline V gene are MRHNA and SNTAGT. As DNA, the CDR3 is TGTGTCAGCAGTGAGATGAGCAATCAGCCCCAGCATTTT. Protein product: CVSSEMSNQPQHF.

V is TRBV6-5 and J is TRBJ1-1, with D unclear. CDR1 and CDR2 (germline): MNHEY, SVGAGI. V was shortened by 3 bases and J by 4 bases, with 12 bases between the two germline ends. The CDR3 sequence is 14 residues long. The CDR3: CASSYLPIGTEAFF. The CDR3 DNA is TGTGCCAGCAGTTATTTACCGATCGGCACTGAAGCTTTCTTT.

The V and J genes are TRBV18 and TRBJ2-7; TRBD2 aligns across 7 bases. This CDR3 is built from 15 residues. Per the germline V gene, CDR1 is KGHSH and CDR2 is LQKENI. Trimming cost V 3 bases and J 0 bases; bases outside gene matches: 5. CDR3 sequence: CASSPRSGISYEQYF. The CDR3 nucleotides are TGTGCCAGCTCACCGCGGAGCGGGATCTCCTACGAGCAGTACTTC.

The V call is TRBV28, the J call TRBJ2-7; no clear D gene. Germline CDR1 MDHEN, CDR2 SYDVKM. This CDR3 is built from 12 residues. V lost 9 bases to trimming and J lost 0 bases, with 9 bases between them. This CDR3 is CASVGSSYEQYF. The DNA of the CDR3 is TGTGCCAGTGTGGGATCCTCCTACGAGCAGTACTTC.

The genes are TRBV4-2 and TRBJ2-1; no definite D call. Between the trimmed V and J ends, which lost 0 bases and 4 bases, there was a span of 13 bases. This CDR3 has 16 residues. CDR1 is LGHNA and CDR2 is YNFKEQ in the germline V gene. In DNA, the CDR3 is TGTGCCAGCAGCCAAGAACCGGCCTTAGTTTACAATGAGCAGTTCTTC. Translated, it gives CASSQEPALVYNEQFF.

In DNA form, the CDR3 reads TGTGCCATCAGTGCTACGGATCGGGATACGCAGTATTTT. Its protein is CAISATDRDTQYF. This sequence joins TRBV10-3 and TRBJ2-3, with D hard to call. From germline, CDR1 is ENHRY and CDR2 SYGVKD. The CDR3 has 13 amino acids. The V gene lost 4 bases and the J gene lost 6 bases, with 11 bases spanning the gap.

This chain uses TRBV25-1 with TRBJ1-1, with D unresolved. The germline gives CDR1 MGHDK, CDR2 SYGVNS. The ends were cut back, 6 bases at V and 5 bases at J, with 13 bases in the middle. This CDR3 is 13 amino acids long. CDR3 amino acids: CASRQSSHTEAFF. CDR3 nucleotide sequence: TGTGCCAGCAGACAATCGAGCCATACTGAAGCTTTCTTT.